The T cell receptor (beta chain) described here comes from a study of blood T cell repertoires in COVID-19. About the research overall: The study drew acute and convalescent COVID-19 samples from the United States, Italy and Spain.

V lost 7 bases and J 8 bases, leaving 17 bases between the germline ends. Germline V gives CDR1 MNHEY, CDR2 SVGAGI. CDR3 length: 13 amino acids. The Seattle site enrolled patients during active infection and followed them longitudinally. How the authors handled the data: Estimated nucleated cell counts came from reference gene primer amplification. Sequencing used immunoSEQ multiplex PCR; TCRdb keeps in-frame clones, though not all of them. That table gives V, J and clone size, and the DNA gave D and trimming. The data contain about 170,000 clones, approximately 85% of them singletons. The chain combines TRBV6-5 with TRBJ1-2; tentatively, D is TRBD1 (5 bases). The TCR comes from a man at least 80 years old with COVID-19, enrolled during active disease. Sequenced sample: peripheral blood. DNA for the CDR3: TGTGCCAGCACCATAAGGGGAATTGGGGGCTACACCTTC. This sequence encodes CASTIRGIGGYTF.